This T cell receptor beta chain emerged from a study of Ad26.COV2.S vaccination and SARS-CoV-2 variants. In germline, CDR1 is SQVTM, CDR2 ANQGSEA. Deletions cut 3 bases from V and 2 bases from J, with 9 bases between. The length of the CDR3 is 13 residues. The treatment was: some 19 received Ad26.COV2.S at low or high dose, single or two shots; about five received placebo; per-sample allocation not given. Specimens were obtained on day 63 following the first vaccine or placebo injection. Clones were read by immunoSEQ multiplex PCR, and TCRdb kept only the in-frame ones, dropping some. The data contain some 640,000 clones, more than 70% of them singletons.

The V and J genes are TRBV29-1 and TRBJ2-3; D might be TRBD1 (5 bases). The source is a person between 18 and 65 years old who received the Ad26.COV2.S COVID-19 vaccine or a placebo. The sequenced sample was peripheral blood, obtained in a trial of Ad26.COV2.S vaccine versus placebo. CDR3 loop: CSVDPGYTDTQYF. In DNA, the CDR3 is TGCAGCGTTGATCCAGGGTACACAGATACGCAGTATTTT.